The clone carrying this T cell receptor (beta chain) was counted only a few times. Its antigen is as yet unknown. Combining a sample-barcoded 5' primer with a J-beta primer mix, a second PCR ran for 7 to 11 cycles. TCRdb fed the 5' RACE reads into MiXCR, producing one record per CDR3 protein. The data contain 650,000 to 950,000 distinct CDR3 sequences, approximately 48% of them singletons. This sample was taken from a study of blood T cells in healthy people across ages. Study-level results: Diversity of TCR beta per million T cells declined in a roughly linear way with age.

The CDR3 loop spans 14 amino acids. Per the germline V gene, CDR1 is MGHDK and CDR2 is SYGVNS. V lost 3 bases, J lost 11 bases, and 19 bases lay in between. Healthy Russian Caucasian donors spanned ages about 6 to 90 years. The rearrangement uses TRBV25-1 and TRBJ1-1; D gene unclear. The source of this sequence is a man aged 55 to 69 in good health. Sequenced material: blood. CDR3 coding DNA: TGTGCCAGCAGTGACAACCTAGGAATTAAGCCGGCTTTCTTT. Encoded protein: CASSDNLGIKPAFF.